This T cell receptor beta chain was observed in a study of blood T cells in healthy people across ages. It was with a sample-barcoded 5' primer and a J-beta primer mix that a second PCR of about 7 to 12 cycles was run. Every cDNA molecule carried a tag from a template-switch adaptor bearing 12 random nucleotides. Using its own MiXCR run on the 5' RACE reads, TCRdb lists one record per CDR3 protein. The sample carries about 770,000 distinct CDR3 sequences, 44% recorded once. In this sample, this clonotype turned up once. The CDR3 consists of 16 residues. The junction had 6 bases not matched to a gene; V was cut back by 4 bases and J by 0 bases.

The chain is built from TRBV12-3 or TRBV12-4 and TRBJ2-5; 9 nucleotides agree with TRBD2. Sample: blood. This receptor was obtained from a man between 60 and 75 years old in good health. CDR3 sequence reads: CASSSYSGGYQETQYF. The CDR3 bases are TGTGCCAGCAGTTCCTATAGCGGGGGATACCAAGAGACCCAGTACTTC.